This note documents a single T cell receptor beta chain sequence. This receptor's antigen is unknown. No base quality information exists; no much larger clone differs at one position. These data originate in a study of blood T cell repertoires in COVID-19 (dated by TCRdb to 2020 to 2022). Context from the whole study: Samples from collaborators originated in the United States, Italy and Spain and spanned both the acute and convalescent phases of COVID-19. Where HLA class I and class II types were available, the types were taken from metadata supplied by the sample provider, not from assay-based typing. The prospective study material was composed of cDNA or gDNA derived from T cells, B-cell-depleted T cells, or PBMCs. A freely available public database, intended as a resource for researchers studying the immune response to SARS-CoV-2, is where the repertoires were released. Sample metadata almost always included a de-identified subject ID, COVID-19 status, age in years and sex. Samples came from the ongoing ImmuneRACE study (first 160 participants) plus 1,254 subjects from 6 global collaborators. Subjects who had been exposed to COVID-19, were actively infected with it, or had recovered from it provided the deeply sampled blood TCRbeta repertoires that made up the dataset. The research as a whole found: Clinical and demographic metadata were provided uncurated, with the amount varying by source and participant.

TCRbeta CDR3 regions were amplified from genomic DNA by means of the immunoSEQ Assay, a bias-controlled multiplex PCR. As for how the authors treated the data: The number of nucleated cells in each sample was estimated by amplification of reference gene primers within the assay. Sequence reads were collapsed and filtered to measure the absolute abundance of every unique TCRbeta CDR3 rearrangement. For each sample, productive Simpson clonality was calculated as the square root of Simpson's diversity index over productive rearrangements. In its TCRdb copy, this immuneACCESS table keeps in-frame sequences only and misses some clones. Where compared with another copy, unresolved V genes explain less than half of these, and the others have no known cause. V and J calls plus clone size are reproduced from that table; the DNA served to infer D and trimming. A total of 200,000 to 250,000 clones appear in this sample, roughly 84% of them only once. The biggest ten clones account for roughly 6.2% of the sample.

Looking up the germline V gene (reference sequence) yields CDR1 MNHEY and CDR2 SMNVEV. The trim is 6 bases for V and 2 bases for J, with a gap of 10 bases between the germline ends. The CDR3 runs 13 amino acids, cysteine and phenylalanine included. Only the CDR3 DNA stays, 39 bases, in frame from base 1. Participants in the prospective study were enrolled through a virtual design, were aged about 18 to 100 years, and lived in about 25 United States geographic areas. In the prospective study, cohorts were assigned on the basis of participant-reported clinical history obtained from a screening survey and a study questionnaire. ImmuneRACE Cohort 3 recovered participants were defined by two consecutive negative NP/OP PCR tests, healthcare professional clearance, or symptom resolution. In the prospective study, mobile phlebotomists collected whole blood, serum and a nasopharyngeal or oropharyngeal swab from each participant. Prospective study participants could optionally give additional blood draws and questionnaires over an approximately two-month period. Before DNA extraction, blood samples from the prospective study were shipped at room temperature or frozen.

The chain links TRBV27 with TRBJ1-1, with the D gene call left open. Specimen: PBMCs or T cells enriched from blood (not recorded which). This TCR derives from a woman between 40 and 55 years old who had recovered from COVID-19. CDR3 region: CASSGGLNTEAFF. The nucleotide sequence is given as TGTGCCAGCAGCGGAGGTCTCAACACTGAAGCTTTCTTT.